This T cell receptor (beta chain) derives from a study of graft-versus-host responses after intestinal transplantation (dated by TCRdb to about 2021). Some background on the complete study: Recipients received multivisceral, liver-intestinal, or isolated intestinal transplants. All recipients received anti-thymocyte globulin induction followed by maintenance tacrolimus and steroids for three to four years. After intestinal transplantation, graft-versus-host and host-versus-graft alloreactive T cell clones in the graft, circulation and bone marrow were tracked using bulk TCR-beta CDR3 sequencing. To identify alloreactive clones, pre-transplant mixed lymphocyte reaction products were sequenced and then compared with unstimulated pre-transplant donor and recipient T cells. The cohort enrolled approximately 24 intestinal transplant recipients, one of whom was a retransplant, and a few patients without pretransplant specimens were excluded. Donor T cell macrochimerism was defined as a peak of at least 4% donor T cells among recipient peripheral blood mononuclear cells. Rather than being sequenced by the commercial service, samples from a few later patients were sequenced in-house on an Illumina MiSeq and processed with MiXCR. Points the paper makes about the study in general: Early after transplant, peak levels of circulating GvH clones were found to be associated with declines in HvG clones. GvH clones turned up in recipient bone marrow, with some appearing earlier in ileal mucosa or blood, a pattern consistent with an intestinal mucosal origin. Conclusions were limited by the relatively low number and heterogeneity of intestinal transplant patients. High GvH to HvG T cell clonal ratios were observed in the allografts of patients with donor T cell macrochimerism.

Trimming costs V 3 bases and J 2 bases, and their ends lie 4 bases apart. Based on the germline V gene (reference sequence), the CDR1 and CDR2 sequences are MNHEY and SMNVEV. The CDR3 has 13 amino acids, counting the end cysteine and phenylalanine. Just the 39-base CDR3 DNA is kept, in frame starting at base 1. The library was produced with the immunoSEQ multiplex PCR assay. Adaptive Biotechnologies carried out high-throughput TCR-beta CDR3 sequencing of genomic DNA for most patients. For the original study's pipeline: TCR sequencing data for approximately 17 patients were retrieved from Adaptive's ImmunoSEQ software; a few other patients were processed with MiXCR and VDJtools. CDR3 nucleotide sequences shared between donor and recipient were removed because the origin of such sequences could not be assigned. At least 2-fold expansion over unstimulated cells and a minimum CFSE-low frequency of 0.002% (template counts) or 0.001% (read counts) were required for clones to be classified as alloreactive. Clones detected in sequenced pre-transplant spleen, lymph node, or MLR CFSE-low populations of the donor or recipient were defined as mappable. The cumulative frequency of alloreactive clones was calculated as a percentage of all sequences, weighted by copy number. TCRdb took this table from immuneACCESS and kept in-frame rearrangements with V and J called. Such tables lack part of the clones; where checked against another copy, unresolved V genes explain under half of the gap, and the rest is unexplained. V and J calls and clone size come straight from that table; D and trimming were deduced from the DNA. Recorded for this sample are fewer than 9,500 clones; around 74% of them occurred a single time. Approximately 33% of the sample comes from the top ten.

To isolate intraepithelial and lamina propria lymphocytes from graft specimens, dithiothreitol, EDTA incubations and collagenase D digestion were used. Serial intestinal graft biopsy specimens collected up to 600 days after transplant underwent bulk TCR-beta sequencing. With regard to this clone: Its binding antigen is unknown. No base-level quality is on record; no much larger clone is a single base apart.

The specimen was ileum tissue, collected around 490 days after intestinal transplant. The receptor comes from a human patient who received an intestinal transplant, so some T cells may come from the graft donor. This sequence uses TRBV27 and TRBJ2-2; no D gene can be assigned with confidence. The CDR3 is CASSLDNTGELFF. The bases read TGTGCCAGCAGTTTGGACAACACCGGGGAGCTGTTTTTT.